Listed here is a single T cell receptor (beta chain). Its antigen is as yet unknown. CDR1 MNHEY and CDR2 SMNVEV come from the germline V gene (reference sequence). The CDR3 has 13 amino acids. Deletions cut 6 bases from V and 2 bases from J, with 8 bases between. The data were produced by immunoSEQ multiplex PCR, yet TCRdb's version contains in-frame clones alone and is incomplete. The table includes tens of thousands of clones, around 88% detected once. This entry is derived from a study of OX40 agonist ivuxolimab in advanced cancers. At the level of the study: Patients with prior anti-PD-1, anti-PD-L1 or anti-CTLA-4 therapy were eligible; about 41% had some.

Blood got drawn at baseline, again on cycle 4 day 1, and then on cycle 7 day 1. Study-level points and caveats: Expanded clones tended on average to be more numerous among CD8+ T cells than CD4+. The CD4+ and CD8+ T cells in the blood had expanded clonally by week 6 at 0.1 to 3.0 mg/kg.

Sequenced material: CD4+ or CD8+ T cells sorted from blood, taken in a trial of the OX40 agonist ivuxolimab. The sequence was collected from an adult with an advanced solid tumor such as melanoma, head and neck, liver or kidney cancer. This chain joins TRBV27 and TRBJ1-5; D gene unclear. CDR3 residues: CASRKLGNQPQHF. Written as DNA, the CDR3 is TGTGCCAGCAGAAAACTGGGCAATCAGCCCCAGCATTTT.